The 30 T cell receptor beta chains listed next were all sequenced from one sample in a study of spatial heterogeneity in lung cancer. TCRdb processed the 5' RACE reads anew with MiXCR; each CDR3 protein has one entry. Among roughly 99,000 distinct CDR3 sequences listed, 15% to 20% were seen once. Time point meaning: blood at routine non-recurrence follow-up after resection. Sequencing was performed on PBMCs, taken at follow-up. The receptors originated from a male donor with early-stage non-small cell lung cancer.

The chain links TRBV3-1 to TRBJ2-4, with D perhaps TRBD2 (5 bases). Trimming took off 2 bases at V and 8 bases at J, with 19 bases between the two ends. CDR3 length: 16 amino acids. The germline CDR1 and CDR2 sequences are LGHDT and YNNKEL (reference sequence). The CDR3 DNA reads TGTGCCAGCAGCCAATCGTCGGGGTTAAGTCGTTACATTCAGTACTTC. This encodes CASSQSSGLSRYIQYF.

This clonotype was recorded a few times. The chain employs TRBV6-5 and TRBJ2-3, with 8 bases that match TRBD1. The length of the CDR3 is 14 residues. After removal of 0 bases from V and 13 bases from J, the junction contained 9 bases not matched to a gene. Germline assignment: CDR1 MNHEY and CDR2 SVGAGI. The CDR3 sequence: CASSYSPWDRSKYF. In DNA form, the CDR3 reads TGTGCCAGCAGTTACTCGCCTTGGGACAGGTCGAAGTATTTT.

The rearrangement joins TRBV2 to TRBJ2-3; TRBD2 aligns across 13 bases. This CDR3 region has 15 residues. The germline V gene has CDR1 SNHLY and CDR2 FYNNEI. Trimming cost V 5 bases and J 3 bases; bases outside gene matches: 2. CDR3 amino acids: CASSTTSGRTDTQYF. The CDR3 nucleotides are TGTGCCAGCAGTACGACTAGCGGGAGGACAGATACGCAGTATTTT. The variable domain in full, with the rest retrieved from reference TRBV2 and TRBJ2-3, is EPEVTQTPSHQVTQMGQEVILRCVPISNHLYFYWYRQILGQKVEFLVSFYNNEISEKSEIFDDQFSVERPDGSNFTLKIRSTKLEDSAMYFCASSTTSGRTDTQYFGPGTRLTVL.

In this sample, this clonotype turned up a few times. The V call is TRBV20-1, the J call TRBJ2-4; 10 bases are a match to TRBD2. The J segment lost 0 bases and the V segment lost 6 bases, leaving 20 bases of the junction unmatched. The CDR3 runs 20 residues. Germline CDR1 DFQATT, CDR2 SNEGSKA (reference sequence). The CDR3 protein is CSAFSDWASGRPIAKNIQYF. The CDR3, as DNA: TGCAGTGCGTTCTCCGATTGGGCTAGCGGGAGACCGATAGCCAAAAACATTCAGTACTTC.

The chain has TRBV24-1 and TRBJ2-2, with D tentatively TRBD1 (7 bases). Germline V lookup: CDR1 KGHDR, CDR2 SFDVKD. Trimming took 0 bases from V and 0 from J, leaving 13 bases between them. CDR3 length equals 18 residues. CDR3 DNA sequence: TGTGCCACCAGTGATTTGAGGGGCAGGGGGGCGAACACCGGGGAGCTGTTTTTT. Translating gives CATSDLRGRGANTGELFF.

This clonotype was seen only a few times. The rearrangement uses TRBV19 and TRBJ2-1; D gene uncertain. V shed 9 bases and J shed 6 bases, with 21 bases lying between them. This CDR3 is built from 15 residues. CDR1 is LNHDA, CDR2 SQIVND, per germline (reference sequence). The DNA of the CDR3 is TGTGCCAGCACGGAGCTAGATACCCGTACCAATGAGCAGTTCTTC. Translated, it gives CASTELDTRTNEQFF.

The V call is TRBV7-9, the J call TRBJ1-2; D unresolved. Trimming pared 1 base from V and 4 bases from J, leaving 13 bases between. The CDR3 runs 15 residues. Germline loops: CDR1 SEHNR, CDR2 FQNEAQ (reference sequence). The CDR3 region has the DNA TGTGCCAGCAGCTTAGACCTTAGCTCTCTCTATGGCTACACCTTC. Encoded protein: CASSLDLSSLYGYTF.

V is TRBV6-5 and J is TRBJ2-5; perhaps TRBD2 as D (6 bases). The CDR3 extends over 14 amino acids. The germline V and J ends were trimmed by 6 bases and 2 bases, with 13 bases remaining between them. Germline V gene sequence: CDR1 MNHEY, CDR2 SVGAGI. The CDR3 loop is CASSPIRGQETQYF. CDR3 bases: TGTGCCAGCAGCCCCATACGGGGGCAAGAGACCCAGTACTTC.

The genes are TRBV4-1 and TRBJ2-7, with 7 bases lining up with TRBD2. The CDR3 length is 16 residues. Per the germline V gene, CDR1 is MGHRA and CDR2 is YSYEKL. V dropped 4 bases and J dropped 6; count of bases not matched to a gene: 15. The chain's CDR3 is CASSPGRAGEFSEQYF. CDR3 coding DNA: TGCGCCAGCAGCCCAGGGAGGGCGGGAGAATTCTCCGAGCAGTACTTC.

The gene calls are TRBV4-1 and TRBJ2-5; 7 positions agree with TRBD1. The CDR3 totals 14 residues. Germline V gene lookup returns CDR1 MGHRA and CDR2 YSYEKL. The ends lost 4 bases at V and 5 bases at J; junction bases unmatched: 7. The CDR3 reads CASSLQTGWETQYF. CDR3 DNA sequence: TGCGCCAGCAGCCTCCAGACAGGGTGGGAGACCCAGTACTTC.

The V and J genes are TRBV6-2 or TRBV6-3 and TRBJ2-1; 8 bases agree with TRBD2. The CDR3 consists of 16 residues. The J segment lost 5 bases and the V segment lost 7 bases, leaving 13 bases of the junction unmatched. Germline CDR1 is MNHEY and CDR2 is SVGEGT. In DNA, the CDR3 is TGTGCCAGCACCTATTCCCCCGGGACTAGGAACAATGAGCAGTTCTTC. This translates into CASTYSPGTRNNEQFF.

This clonotype was recorded at least ten times. J is TRBJ2-7 and V is TRBV6-6; TRBD1 agrees at 7 bases. The germline gives CDR1 MNHNY, CDR2 SVGAGI (reference sequence). The CDR3 extends over 12 amino acids. Trimming removed 5 bases from V and 3 bases from J; junction bases left unmatched: 1. The CDR3 nucleotides are TGTGCCAGCAGTCAGGGGGACTACGAGCAGTACGTC. Protein product: CASSQGDYEQYV.

This clonotype was seen only a few times. This rearrangement joins TRBV6-1 to TRBJ2-1; the D gene could be TRBD1 or TRBD2 (5 bases each). CDR1 and CDR2 (germline): MNHNS, SASEGT. The CDR3 is 12 residues long. V lost 7 bases to trimming and J lost 8 bases, with 12 bases between them. The CDR3 DNA follows: TGTGCCAGCAACGGGGCCGGGGATGAGCAGTTCTTC. Translating gives CASNGAGDEQFF.

The chain carries TRBV4-3 and TRBJ1-5, with D perhaps matching TRBD1 (5 bases). The CDR3 totals 15 residues. CDR1 and CDR2 from the germline V gene are LGHNA and YSLEER. Deletions cut 4 bases from V and 3 bases from J, with 13 bases between. The CDR3 region has the DNA TGCGCCAGCAGCCTCAAGTGGGGGGACAATCAGCCCCAGCATTTT. This encodes CASSLKWGDNQPQHF.

This clonotype occurred a few times. V usage is TRBV7-2 and J usage is TRBJ2-3; the D is unclear. V lost 2 bases to trimming and J lost 2 bases, with 17 bases between them. Per germline, CDR1 SGHTA and CDR2 FQGNSA. The CDR3 sequence is 17 residues long. The CDR3 loop is CASSLILGLDATDTQYF. In nucleotides, the CDR3 is TGTGCCAGCAGCTTAATTCTCGGGCTAGACGCCACAGATACGCAGTATTTT.

This chain links TRBV5-4 with TRBJ2-2, with 7 bases that match TRBD2. Per the germline V gene, CDR1 is SGHNT and CDR2 is YYREEE (reference sequence). V trimming: 6 bases; J trimming: 3 bases; junction bases outside the gene matches: 8. This CDR3 has 15 residues. The CDR3 DNA is TGTGCCAGCACCACGGGGGGACTATACACCGGGGAGCTGTTTTTT. Its translation: CASTTGGLYTGELFF. The full variable domain, in which reference TRBV5-4 and TRBJ2-2 provide the parts outside the CDR3, is ETGVTQSPTHLIKTRGQQVTLRCSSQSGHNTVSWYQQALGQGPQFIFQYYREEENGRGNFPPRFSGLQFPNYSSELNVNALELDDSALYLCASTTGGLYTGELFFGEGSRLTVL.

This clonotype was detected only a few times. The chain recombines TRBV2 with TRBJ2-7; D may match TRBD1 or TRBD2 (6 bases each). The CDR3 sequence is 12 residues long. Germline CDR1 is SNHLY and CDR2 is FYNNEI. The V end was cut by 7 bases, the J end by 9 bases, with 16 bases between. The CDR3 here is CASTGVGGGQYF. The CDR3 region has the DNA TGTGCCAGCACCGGGGTCGGAGGGGGGCAGTACTTC.

This clonotype was counted between two and nine times. The chain carries TRBV6-2 or TRBV6-3 and TRBJ1-1; D may be TRBD1 (6 bases). From germline, CDR1 is MNHEY and CDR2 SVGEGT. Trimming removed 2 bases at V and 4 bases at J, with 11 bases between. The CDR3 contains 14 residues. CDR3 DNA sequence: TGTGCCAGCAGTTACCAGGGGATGGTCACTGAAGCTTTCTTT. It specifies CASSYQGMVTEAFF.

This chain links TRBV6-5 with TRBJ1-3; D gene unclear. This CDR3 has 15 residues. The V gene's germline CDR1 is MNHEY and CDR2 SVGAGI. V was shortened by 6 bases and J by 1 base, with 13 bases between the two germline ends. The CDR3 region is CASSNIPRSGNTIYF. The DNA of the CDR3 is TGTGCCAGCAGCAACATCCCACGATCTGGAAACACCATATATTTT.

V usage is TRBV3-1 and J usage is TRBJ1-2; D is undetermined. CDR3 length equals 14 residues. Looked up from germline, CDR1 is LGHDT and CDR2 is YNNKEL (reference sequence). V lost 5 bases and J lost 3, with 13 bases in between. The CDR3 DNA follows: TGTGCCAGCAGCTCAAGACAAGTATACTATGGCTACACCTTC. The encoded protein is CASSSRQVYYGYTF.

This clonotype was detected a few times. This chain joins TRBV2 and TRBJ2-7; 8 bases match TRBD1. Germline CDR1 reads SNHLY; CDR2 reads FYNNEI. Trimming took 6 bases from V and 0 from J; bases not matched to a gene: 4. The length of the CDR3 is 14 residues. CDR3 in DNA: TGTGCCAGCAGGGGACAGGAAGCCTCCTACGAGCAGTACTTC. Protein: CASRGQEASYEQYF.

At least ten counts were recorded for this clonotype. The chain is built from TRBV7-9 and TRBJ1-6; D uncertain. The CDR3 runs 13 residues. The V and J ends lost 2 bases and 9 bases respectively, with 8 bases between them. Germline V gene sequence: CDR1 SEHNR, CDR2 FQNEAQ (reference sequence). CDR3 residues: CASSLYSRSPLHF. In nucleotides, the CDR3 is TGTGCCAGCAGCTTATATTCGCGTTCACCCCTCCACTTT. Using reference TRBV7-9 and TRBJ1-6 for the parts outside the CDR3, the full variable domain is DTGVSQNPRHKITKRGQNVTFRCDPISEHNRLYWYRQTLGQGPEFLTYFQNEAQLEKSRLLSDRFSAERPKGSFSTLEIQRTEQGDSAMYLCASSLYSRSPLHFGNGTRLTVT.

The chain employs TRBV7-9 and TRBJ2-7; TRBD2 might be the D (6 bases). CDR3 length equals 15 residues. V dropped 1 base and J dropped 0 bases, with 10 bases sitting between them. Germline CDR1 is SEHNR and CDR2 is FQNEAQ (reference sequence). The CDR3 reads CASSLDGGSSYEQYF. DNA of the CDR3: TGTGCCAGCAGCTTAGACGGGGGAAGCTCCTACGAGCAGTACTTC.

The chain carries TRBV7-2 and TRBJ2-7; TRBD2 matches 9 bases. Germline V lookup: CDR1 SGHTA, CDR2 FQGNSA. After removal of 1 base from V and 4 bases from J, the junction contained 8 bases not matched to a gene. The CDR3 runs to 16 residues. The CDR3 DNA is TGTGCCAGCAGCTTAGGGGCTAGCGGGAAAGCTTACGAGCAGTACTTC. It encodes CASSLGASGKAYEQYF.

The table lists this clonotype with a few counts. The chain links TRBV25-1 to TRBJ2-5; 7 nucleotides match TRBD1. Trimming cost V 6 bases and J 5 bases; bases outside gene matches: 6. CDR1 is MGHDK, CDR2 SYGVNS, per germline. The CDR3 contains 13 residues. In DNA form, the CDR3 reads TGTGCCAGCAGAGTGACAGGGTTGGAGACCCAGTACTTC. Residues: CASRVTGLETQYF. Supplemented by reference TRBV25-1 and TRBJ2-5, the full variable domain reads EADIYQTPRYLVIGTGKKITLECSQTMGHDKMYWYQQDPGMELHLIHYSYGVNSTEKGDLSSESTVSRIRTEHFPLTLESARPSHTSQYLCASRVTGLETQYFGPGTRLLVL.

J is TRBJ2-1 and V is TRBV14; 9 nucleotides match TRBD2. The ends lost 1 base at V and 5 bases at J; junction bases unmatched: 6. Germline V gives CDR1 SGHDN, CDR2 FVKESK. This CDR3 region has 16 residues. CDR3 amino acids: CASSQAKAGGNNEQFF. The DNA for the CDR3 is TGTGCCAGCAGCCAAGCAAAGGCGGGAGGGAACAATGAGCAGTTCTTC.

The rearrangement uses TRBV9 and TRBJ1-2; the D gene is possibly TRBD1 (5 bases). Germline CDR1 reads SGDLS; CDR2 reads YYNGEE. The CDR3 loop spans 14 amino acids. The V and J ends lost 4 bases and 4 bases respectively, with 14 bases between them. As DNA, the CDR3 is TGTGCCAGCAGCCTGTCGACAGAGCCCTATGGCTACACCTTC. It specifies CASSLSTEPYGYTF.

This clonotype was counted only a few times. CDR3 in DNA: TGTGCCAGCAGCTTAGTAAAGGGGGGGCTGAACACTGAAGCTTTCTTT. Translated, it gives CASSLVKGGLNTEAFF. The J gene is TRBJ1-1, the V gene TRBV7-2, with D perhaps TRBD1 (6 bases). There are 16 residues in the CDR3. The germline CDR1 and CDR2 sequences are SGHTA and FQGNSA. V gave up 1 base and J gave up 0 bases, with 12 bases separating them.

This clonotype was counted at least ten times. The V and J genes are TRBV3-1 and TRBJ1-5; 8 nucleotides match TRBD1. Looked up from germline, CDR1 is LGHDT and CDR2 is YNNKEL (reference sequence). The trim removed 0 bases at V and 2 bases at J, leaving 12 bases unmatched. This CDR3 is 19 amino acids long. In nucleotides, the CDR3 is TGTGCCAGCAGCCAAGATTACCCCTTACAGGGGGTGGGCAATCAGCCCCAGCATTTT. Translation gives CASSQDYPLQGVGNQPQHF.

This rearrangement joins TRBV7-8 to TRBJ2-3, with D tentatively TRBD2 (6 bases). The CDR3 spans 15 residues. Trimming pared 5 bases from V and 5 bases from J, leaving 17 bases between. The germline V gene encodes CDR1 SGHVS and CDR2 FQNEAQ. CDR3 protein: CASSRGDWGGDTQYF. In nucleotides, the CDR3 is TGTGCCAGCAGCAGAGGGGACTGGGGTGGAGATACGCAGTATTTT.